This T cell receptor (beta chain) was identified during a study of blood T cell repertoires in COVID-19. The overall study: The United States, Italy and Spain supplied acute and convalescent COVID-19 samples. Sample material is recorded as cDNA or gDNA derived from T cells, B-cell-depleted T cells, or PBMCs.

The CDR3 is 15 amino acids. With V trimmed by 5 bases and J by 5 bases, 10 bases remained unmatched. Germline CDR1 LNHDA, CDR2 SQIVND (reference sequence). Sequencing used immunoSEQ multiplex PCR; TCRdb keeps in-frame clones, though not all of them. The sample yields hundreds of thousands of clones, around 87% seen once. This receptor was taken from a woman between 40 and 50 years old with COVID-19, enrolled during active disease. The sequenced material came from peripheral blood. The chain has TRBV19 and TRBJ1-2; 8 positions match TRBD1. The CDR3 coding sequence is TGTGCCAGTAGTTTTGTTCAGGGGGCAAGGTATGGCTACACCTTC. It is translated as CASSFVQGARYGYTF.